This passage covers 32 T cell receptor beta chains from one sample sequenced in a study of blood T cell repertoires in COVID-19. Generated by immunoSEQ multiplex PCR, the TCRdb table keeps only in-frame clones and is missing some. Of some 120,000 clones listed, around 82% are singletons. The sequencing sample was made of peripheral blood. The receptors shown here come from a man younger than 45 with COVID-19, enrolled during active disease.

The gene calls are TRBV6-5 and TRBJ1-6, with 7 bases fitting TRBD1. The CDR3 loop spans 14 amino acids. The V gene's germline CDR1 is MNHEY and CDR2 SVGAGI. V was clipped by 5 bases and J by 7 bases; unmatched bases: 5. The CDR3 loop is CASSRQGDNSPLHF. CDR3 sequence (DNA): TGTGCCAGCAGTCGTCAGGGGGACAATTCACCCCTCCACTTT.

This sequence joins TRBV19 and TRBJ2-2; TRBD2 matches 10 bases. The length of the CDR3 is 18 residues. The V gene end was trimmed by 3 bases and the J gene end by 5 bases; junction bases not matched to a gene: 12. Looked up from germline, CDR1 is LNHDA and CDR2 is SQIVND (reference sequence). DNA of the CDR3: TGTGCCAGTAGTATCACCCGGCTTAGCGGGGGGACGACCGGGGAGCTGTTTTTT. Protein sequence: CASSITRLSGGTTGELFF.

This clone was counted between two and nine times. The rearrangement joins TRBV11-3 to TRBJ1-2, with 11 bases that match TRBD1. Per the germline V gene, CDR1 is SGHNT and CDR2 is YENEEA. The CDR3 contains 15 residues. V shed 6 bases and J 2 bases; nucleotides not matched to a gene: 5. The CDR3 sequence: CASSTGQGVNYGYTF. Written as DNA, the CDR3 is TGTGCCAGCAGTACGGGACAGGGGGTAAACTATGGCTACACCTTC.

The chain links TRBV6-6 to TRBJ1-5; D not certain. Germline CDR1 reads MNHNY; CDR2 reads SVGAGI (reference sequence). This CDR3 has 12 amino acids. V was shortened by 2 bases and J by 5 bases, with 4 bases between the two germline ends. The CDR3 sequence: CASSYTDQPQHF. CDR3 nucleotide sequence: TGTGCCAGCAGTTACACAGATCAGCCCCAGCATTTT.

The rearrangement joins TRBV11-3 to TRBJ1-2; D is possibly TRBD1 (6 bases). Germline lookup yields CDR1 SGHNT and CDR2 YENEEA. Trimming took 4 bases from V and 1 from J, leaving 13 bases between them. The CDR3 sequence is 15 residues long. CDR3 residues: CASSSGVGGNYGYTF. CDR3 nucleotide sequence: TGTGCCAGCAGCTCAGGGGTGGGCGGTAACTATGGCTACACCTTC.

This clone was seen only once. V is TRBV21-1 and J is TRBJ1-5. TRBV21-1 is shown as a pseudogene. The CDR3 sequence is 16 residues long. For the CDR3, the DNA is TGTGCCAGCAGCAAACAGAGAGGTAACAGCAATCAGCCCCAGCATTTT. It specifies CASSKQRGNSNQPQHF.

The chain joins TRBV24-1 to TRBJ2-1; 8 nucleotides align to TRBD2. Trimming took 9 bases from V and 6 from J; bases not matched to a gene: 9. The CDR3 covers 14 residues. Germline V gene lookup returns CDR1 KGHDR and CDR2 SFDVKD. The chain's CDR3 is CATGGRLAINEQFF. In DNA, the CDR3 is TGTGCCACCGGAGGGAGACTAGCGATCAATGAGCAGTTCTTC.

J is TRBJ2-7 and V is TRBV6-5; 8 nucleotides align to TRBD1. Germline assignment: CDR1 MNHEY and CDR2 SVGAGI. The CDR3 extends over 14 amino acids. Losses at the gene ends were 5 bases for V and 3 bases for J; bases not matched to a gene: 6. The CDR3 DNA is TGTGCCAGCAGTCAACTTGGACAGGGCTACGAGCAGTACTTC. Translating gives CASSQLGQGYEQYF.

The chain employs TRBV25-1 and TRBJ2-2, with a weak D call TRBD1 (5 bases). From germline, CDR1 is MGHDK and CDR2 SYGVNS. V dropped 4 bases and J dropped 3 bases, with 9 bases sitting between them. The CDR3 totals 14 residues. CDR3 protein: CASSAQGHTGELFF. The DNA of the CDR3 is TGTGCCAGCAGTGCCCAGGGCCACACCGGGGAGCTGTTTTTT.

The chain is built from TRBV6-2 or TRBV6-3 and TRBJ2-3, with 13 nucleotides matching TRBD2. The V gene's germline CDR1 is MNHEY and CDR2 SVGEGT. The junction had 1 base not matched to a gene; V was cut back by 5 bases and J by 2 bases. This CDR3 is 15 amino acids long. The CDR3 here is CASSTSGGATDTQYF. Here the CDR3 DNA reads TGTGCCAGCAGTACTAGCGGGGGGGCCACAGATACGCAGTATTTT.

The chain carries TRBV7-9 and TRBJ1-4, with a possible D match to TRBD1 (5 bases). The V gene's germline CDR1 is SEHNR and CDR2 FQNEAQ (reference sequence). The CDR3 totals 15 residues. The germline V and J ends were trimmed by 4 bases and 8 bases, with 17 bases remaining between them. In nucleotides, the CDR3 is TGTGCCAGCAGCTCCCCTTGGCAGGGTCGGGAAAAACTGTTTTTT. Translating gives CASSSPWQGREKLFF.

This CDR3 reads CSVILAGDLGEQYF. As DNA, the CDR3 is TGCAGCGTAATCCTAGCGGGAGACCTGGGAGAGCAGTACTTC. This chain connects TRBV29-1 to TRBJ2-7, with TRBD2 matching 10 bases. CDR1 and CDR2 from the germline V gene are SQVTM and ANQGSEA. The CDR3 is 14 residues long. With 6 bases clipped from V and 7 bases from J, the junction kept 12 bases outside the gene matches.

The J gene is TRBJ2-7, the V gene TRBV9; a weak D match, TRBD2 (6 bases). Looked up from germline, CDR1 is SGDLS and CDR2 is YYNGEE. V gave up 0 bases and J gave up 1 base, with 8 bases separating them. CDR3 length equals 14 residues. The CDR3 is CASSVGGESYEQYF. The CDR3 coding sequence is TGTGCCAGCAGCGTAGGGGGGGAGTCCTACGAGCAGTACTTC.

The rearrangement links TRBV29-1 to TRBJ2-7; 12 bases are shared with TRBD1. Germline V lookup: CDR1 SQVTM, CDR2 ANQGSEA. This CDR3 contains 15 residues. The ends lost 3 bases at V and 6 bases at J; junction bases unmatched: 9. In DNA, the CDR3 is TGCAGCGTTGACGCGGGACAGGGGGCCTTAGGCGAGCAGTACTTC. Translating it yields CSVDAGQGALGEQYF.

The J gene is TRBJ1-4, the V gene TRBV28; 9 nucleotides agree with TRBD1. This CDR3 has 16 amino acids. CDR1 is MDHEN, CDR2 SYDVKM, per germline. V was pared by 6 bases and J by 7 bases, with 12 bases of the junction left unmatched. The CDR3 loop is CASRRSMTGGSEKLFF. The CDR3 DNA is TGTGCCAGCAGACGATCGATGACAGGGGGGAGTGAAAAACTGTTTTTT.

In the case of this clone: The sample contains more than one DNA sequence encoding this CDR3. The J gene is TRBJ2-1, the V gene TRBV4-2, with TRBD2 matching over 11 bases. Germline trimming cut 0 bases from V and 3 bases from J; bases unmatched to any gene: 1. Germline loops: CDR1 LGHNA, CDR2 YNFKEQ. There are 16 residues in the CDR3. The chain's CDR3 is CASSQDGTSGYNEQFF. As DNA, the CDR3 is TGTGCCAGCAGCCAAGATGGGACTAGCGGCTACAATGAGCAGTTCTTC.

The rearrangement uses TRBV5-1 and TRBJ2-2; TRBD2 matches 12 bases. The CDR3 has 18 amino acids. V dropped 3 bases and J dropped 0; count of bases not matched to a gene: 6. The germline gives CDR1 SGHRS, CDR2 YFSETQ. This CDR3 is CASSWGLAGGPNTGELFF. DNA of the CDR3: TGCGCCAGCAGCTGGGGACTAGCGGGCGGACCGAACACCGGGGAGCTGTTTTTT.

The CDR3 DNA sequence: TGTGCCAGCAGCTTGGTACAGATCTACAATGAGCAGTTCTTC. Translation gives CASSLVQIYNEQFF. The chain recombines TRBV5-6 with TRBJ2-1, with no clear D. V was trimmed by 0 bases and J by 3 bases, leaving 7 bases between them. CDR1 and CDR2 (germline): SGHDT, YYEEEE. This CDR3 is built from 14 residues. The whole variable domain, remainder taken from reference TRBV5-6 and TRBJ2-1, is DAGVTQSPTHLIKTRGQQVTLRCSPKSGHDTVSWYQQALGQGPQFIFQYYEEEERQRGNFPDRFSGHQFPNYSSELNVNALLLGDSALYLCASSLVQIYNEQFFGPGTRLTVL.

The gene calls are TRBV29-1 and TRBJ2-3, with 9 bases lining up with TRBD2. Trimming took 6 bases from V and 0 from J; bases not matched to a gene: 7. Germline CDR1 SQVTM, CDR2 ANQGSEA. The CDR3 has 15 amino acids. The CDR3 here is CSVLLAGVSTDTQYF. CDR3 bases: TGCAGCGTCCTGTTAGCGGGAGTCAGCACAGATACGCAGTATTTT.

CDR3 residues: CASTLRGDGAGELFF. CDR3 DNA: TGTGCCAGCACCCTGCGGGGGGACGGCGCCGGGGAGCTGTTTTTT. The J gene is TRBJ2-2, the V gene TRBV9; 8 bases agree with TRBD2. V trimming: 6 bases; J trimming: 6 bases; junction bases outside the gene matches: 10. The CDR3 has 15 residues. The germline gives CDR1 SGDLS, CDR2 YYNGEE.

This rearrangement joins TRBV5-1 to TRBJ2-5, with 8 bases fitting TRBD1. The V and J ends lost 6 bases and 4 bases, in that order; junction bases with no gene match: 5. CDR3 size: 13 residues. Germline CDR1 reads SGHRS; CDR2 reads YFSETQ. The CDR3 sequence is CASTNTGGETQYF. The CDR3 DNA sequence: TGCGCCAGCACTAACACAGGGGGAGAGACCCAGTACTTC. The full variable domain, in which reference TRBV5-1 and TRBJ2-5 provide the parts outside the CDR3, is KAGVTQTPRYLIKTRGQQVTLSCSPISGHRSVSWYQQTPGQGLQFLFEYFSETQRNKGNFPGRFSGRQFSNSRSEMNVSTLELGDSALYLCASTNTGGETQYFGPGTRLLVL.

The chain joins TRBV11-2 to TRBJ2-7, with 9 bases fitting TRBD2. Germline-derived CDR1 and CDR2 are SGHAT and FQNNGV. This CDR3 spans 18 amino acids. Unmatched junction bases numbered 12, after V lost 2 bases and J lost 1 base. The CDR3 loop reads CASSLRIGLAGSSYEQYF. The CDR3 nucleotides are TGTGCCAGCAGCTTAAGAATAGGGCTAGCGGGATCTTCCTACGAGCAGTACTTC.

CDR3 sequence reads: CASSPDGMNTGELFF. The CDR3 nucleotides are TGTGCCAGCAGCCCGGACGGGATGAACACCGGGGAGCTGTTTTTT. This chain joins TRBV11-1 and TRBJ2-2; maybe TRBD2 (5 bases). CDR3 length: 15 amino acids. CDR1 and CDR2 (germline): SGHAT, FQDESV (reference sequence). The ends were cut back, 5 bases at V and 1 base at J, with 11 bases in the middle.

V is TRBV7-2 and J is TRBJ2-3; D is uncertain. The CDR3 sequence is 15 residues long. The V end was cut by 2 bases, the J end by 4 bases, with 13 bases between. From germline, CDR1 is SGHTA and CDR2 FQGNSA. The CDR3 spells CASSLRLQSADTQYF. The CDR3 DNA sequence: TGTGCCAGCAGCTTAAGGCTCCAGAGCGCAGATACGCAGTATTTT.

The rearrangement uses TRBV6-5 and TRBJ2-7, with TRBD1 matching 9 bases. The J segment lost 6 bases and the V segment lost 2 bases, leaving 11 bases of the junction unmatched. CDR1 and CDR2 from the germline V gene are MNHEY and SVGAGI. This CDR3 contains 16 residues. The DNA for the CDR3 is TGTGCCAGCAGTTACAGTCCGGGACAGGGTTTTGGCGAGCAGTACTTC. It codes for CASSYSPGQGFGEQYF.

V gene TRBV19 combines with J gene TRBJ2-1, with TRBD2 matching over 9 bases. Germline CDR1 and CDR2: LNHDA and SQIVND (reference sequence). The CDR3 has 17 residues. J was trimmed by 4 bases and V by 5 bases; bases with no gene match: 12. The CDR3 sequence is CASSHLLSGSPYNEQFF. CDR3 sequence (DNA): TGTGCCAGTAGTCATCTCCTTAGCGGGAGCCCGTACAATGAGCAGTTCTTC.

The chain uses TRBV7-9 and TRBJ2-1; 11 bases are shared with TRBD1. This CDR3 comprises 13 residues. Germline V lookup: CDR1 SEHNR, CDR2 FQNEAQ (reference sequence). V shed 1 base, J shed 11 bases, and the junction held 1 base outside the gene matches. This chain's CDR3 is CASSLGTGGQQFF. CDR3 sequence (DNA): TGTGCCAGCAGCTTAGGGACAGGGGGCCAGCAGTTCTTC.

The chain has TRBV19 and TRBJ2-7; D might be TRBD1 (5 bases). The CDR3 sequence is 17 residues long. Germline CDR1 LNHDA, CDR2 SQIVND (reference sequence). The V end was cut by 3 bases, the J end by 0 bases, with 18 bases between. CDR3 DNA: TGTGCCAGTAGTATGTGGGGCGGCGGCCCGGTCTCCTACGAGCAGTACTTC. This sequence encodes CASSMWGGGPVSYEQYF.

Concerning this clone: This CDR3 is also generated by other DNA sequences in the sample. In DNA form, the CDR3 reads TGTGCCAGCTCACCGAGGGGGGGGTCCTACGAGCAGTACTTC. Protein sequence: CASSPRGGSYEQYF. The gene calls are TRBV18 and TRBJ2-7; possibly TRBD2 for D (7 bases). Germline loops: CDR1 KGHSH, CDR2 LQKENI. V gave up 3 bases and J gave up 1 base, with 10 bases separating them. This CDR3 is 14 amino acids long.

The chain employs TRBV5-4 and TRBJ2-2; maybe TRBD2 (5 bases). The CDR3 is made up of 13 amino acids. Germline CDR1 SGHNT, CDR2 YYREEE (reference sequence). V was pared by 2 bases and J by 3 bases, with 5 bases between. The CDR3 DNA follows: TGTGCCAGCAGCTTCGGGGACACCGGGGAGCTGTTTTTT. Its protein is CASSFGDTGELFF.

V and J are TRBV6-1 and TRBJ2-1, with 8 bases identical to TRBD2. The length of the CDR3 is 15 residues. CDR1 is MNHNS, CDR2 SASEGT, per germline. J was trimmed by 4 bases and V by 0 bases; bases with no gene match: 2. The CDR3 DNA follows: TGTGCCAGCAGTGAAGCTGCGGGAGGTTACAATGAGCAGTTCTTC. Translated, it gives CASSEAAGGYNEQFF.

This clone was seen once. This chain connects TRBV6-2 or TRBV6-3 to TRBJ2-3; D perhaps matches TRBD1 (5 bases). V was clipped by 4 bases and J by 0 bases, with 14 bases between them. CDR3 length: 16 amino acids. Germline V gives CDR1 MNHEY, CDR2 SVGEGT. The CDR3 here is CASSLQVYPSTDTQYF. The CDR3 DNA follows: TGTGCCAGCAGTTTACAGGTTTACCCTAGCACAGATACGCAGTATTTT.